This T cell receptor (beta chain) was captured in a study of blood T cell repertoires in COVID-19. In the study overall: From the United States, Italy and Spain came samples of acute and convalescent COVID-19. T cells, B-cell-depleted T cells, or PBMCs supplied cDNA or gDNA.

The CDR3 length is 15 residues. With 6 bases clipped from V and 2 bases from J, the junction kept 10 bases outside the gene matches. Looked up from germline, CDR1 is LGHDT and CDR2 is YNNKEL (reference sequence). Sequenced by immunoSEQ multiplex PCR; TCRdb stores in-frame clones only, minus some. The sample includes a few hundred thousand clones, over 80% of them seen just once. What the recovered Cohort 3 donors had was two negative PCRs, clearance, or symptom resolution. Sequenced input: PBMCs or T cells enriched from blood (not recorded which). The source is a woman aged 45 to 65 who had recovered from COVID-19. This chain joins TRBV3-1 (or the pseudogene TRBV3-2) and TRBJ2-7, with 7 bases lining up with TRBD1. The CDR3: CASRHDNRGPYEQYF. The CDR3 coding sequence is TGTGCCAGCAGACACGATAACAGGGGTCCCTACGAGCAGTACTTC.